Sequencing of this T cell receptor (beta chain) was carried out in a study of neurological immune-mediated disorders. Findings of the study overall: Association with the multiple sclerosis repertoire cluster was not found for any clinical or MRI feature.

V was clipped by 5 bases and J by 1 base, with 11 bases between them. There are 14 residues in the CDR3. Germline CDR1 and CDR2: SQVTM and ANQGSEA. This clonotype was observed at least ten times. Its antigen remains unknown. With 10-nucleotide random UMIs, 5'RACE was used to make the cDNA. MiXCR, applied by TCRdb to the 5' RACE reads, yields one record per CDR3 protein. This sample has tens of thousands of distinct CDR3 sequences, with 4.8% found just once. Where libraries were unsorted, they were derived from 2 million PBMCs stored at -80 degrees C. The sequence was collected from a woman in her seventies with multiple sclerosis. This chain links TRBV29-1 with TRBJ2-2, with a tentative D call TRBD2 (5 bases). The sequenced sample consisted of PBMCs. In nucleotides, the CDR3 is TGCAGCGTTCGACGGACTGGGAACACCGGGGAGCTGTTTTTT. Translating it yields CSVRRTGNTGELFF.